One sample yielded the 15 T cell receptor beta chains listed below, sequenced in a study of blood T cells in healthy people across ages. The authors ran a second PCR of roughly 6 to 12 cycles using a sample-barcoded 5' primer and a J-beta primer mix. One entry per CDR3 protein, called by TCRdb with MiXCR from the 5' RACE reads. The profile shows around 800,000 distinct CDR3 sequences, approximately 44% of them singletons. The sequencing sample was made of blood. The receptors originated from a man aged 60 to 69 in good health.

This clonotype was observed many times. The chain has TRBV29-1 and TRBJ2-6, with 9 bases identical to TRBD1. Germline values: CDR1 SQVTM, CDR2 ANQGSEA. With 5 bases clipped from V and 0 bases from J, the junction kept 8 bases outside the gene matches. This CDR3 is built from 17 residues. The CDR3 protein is CSVKGQGRGSGANVLTF. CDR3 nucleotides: TGCAGCGTTAAGGGACAGGGCCGAGGCTCTGGGGCCAACGTCCTGACTTTC. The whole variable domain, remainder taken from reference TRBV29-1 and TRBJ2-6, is SAVISQKPSRDICQRGTSLTIQCQVDSQVTMMFWYRQQPGQSLTLIATANQGSEATYESGFVIDKFPISRPNLTFSTLTVSNMSPEDSSIYLCSVKGQGRGSGANVLTFGAGSRLTVL.

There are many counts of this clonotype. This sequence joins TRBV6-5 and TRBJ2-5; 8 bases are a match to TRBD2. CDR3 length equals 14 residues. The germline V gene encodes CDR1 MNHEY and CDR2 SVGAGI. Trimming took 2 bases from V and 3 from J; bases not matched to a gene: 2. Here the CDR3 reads CASSYGSGKETQYF. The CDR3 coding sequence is TGTGCCAGCAGTTACGGTAGCGGGAAAGAGACCCAGTACTTC.

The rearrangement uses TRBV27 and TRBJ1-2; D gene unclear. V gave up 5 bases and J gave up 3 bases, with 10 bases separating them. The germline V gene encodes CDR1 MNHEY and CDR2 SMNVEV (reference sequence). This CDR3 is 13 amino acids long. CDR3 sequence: CASSPDGHYGYTF. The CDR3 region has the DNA TGTGCCAGCAGTCCGGACGGGCACTATGGCTACACCTTC.

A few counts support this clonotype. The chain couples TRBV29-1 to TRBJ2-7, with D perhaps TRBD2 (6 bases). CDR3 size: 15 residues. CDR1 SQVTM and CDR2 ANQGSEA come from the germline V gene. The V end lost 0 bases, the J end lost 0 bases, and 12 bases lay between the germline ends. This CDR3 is CSVEDRQGGSYEQYF. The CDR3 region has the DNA TGCAGCGTTGAAGATCGTCAGGGAGGCTCCTACGAGCAGTACTTC.

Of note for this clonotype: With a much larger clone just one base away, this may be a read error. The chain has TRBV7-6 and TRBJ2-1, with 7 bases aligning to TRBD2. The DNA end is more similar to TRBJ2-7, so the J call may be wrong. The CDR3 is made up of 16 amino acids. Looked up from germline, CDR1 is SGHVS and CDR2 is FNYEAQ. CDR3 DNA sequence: TGTGCCAGCAGCTTAGGTGGGGGGGTCTCCTACAATGAGCAGTACTTC. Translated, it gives CASSLGGGVSYNEQYF.

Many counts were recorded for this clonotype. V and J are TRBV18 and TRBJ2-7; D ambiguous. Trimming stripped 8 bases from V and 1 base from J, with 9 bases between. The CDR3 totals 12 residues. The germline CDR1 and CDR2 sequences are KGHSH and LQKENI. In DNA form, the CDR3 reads TGTGCCAGCAGTGCTGCTTCCTACGAGCAGTACTTC. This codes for CASSAASYEQYF.

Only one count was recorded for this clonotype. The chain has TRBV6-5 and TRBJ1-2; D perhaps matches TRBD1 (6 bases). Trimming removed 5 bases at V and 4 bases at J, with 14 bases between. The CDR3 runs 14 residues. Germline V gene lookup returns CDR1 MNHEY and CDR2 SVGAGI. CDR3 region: CASSDRQVRYGYTF. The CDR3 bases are TGTGCCAGCAGTGACCGACAGGTTCGCTATGGCTACACCTTC.

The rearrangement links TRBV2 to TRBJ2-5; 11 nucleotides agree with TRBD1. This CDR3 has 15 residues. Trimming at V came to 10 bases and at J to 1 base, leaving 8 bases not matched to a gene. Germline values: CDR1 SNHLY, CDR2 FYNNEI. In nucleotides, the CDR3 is TGTGCCACCATAAAAGGGACAGGGGGCCAAGAGACCCAGTACTTC. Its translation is CATIKGTGGQETQYF.

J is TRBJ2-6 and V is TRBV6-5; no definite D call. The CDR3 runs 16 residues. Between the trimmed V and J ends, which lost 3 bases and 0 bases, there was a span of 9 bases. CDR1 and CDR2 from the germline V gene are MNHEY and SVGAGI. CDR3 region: CASSYGENSGANVLTF. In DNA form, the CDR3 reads TGTGCCAGCAGTTATGGTGAGAACTCTGGGGCCAACGTCCTGACTTTC.

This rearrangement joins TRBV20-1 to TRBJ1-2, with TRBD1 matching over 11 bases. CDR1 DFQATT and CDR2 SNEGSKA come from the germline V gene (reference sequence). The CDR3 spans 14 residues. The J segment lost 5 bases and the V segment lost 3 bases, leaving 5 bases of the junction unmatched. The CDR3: CSASPGQGVYGYTF. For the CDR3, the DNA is TGCAGTGCTAGTCCGGGACAGGGGGTGTATGGCTACACCTTC.

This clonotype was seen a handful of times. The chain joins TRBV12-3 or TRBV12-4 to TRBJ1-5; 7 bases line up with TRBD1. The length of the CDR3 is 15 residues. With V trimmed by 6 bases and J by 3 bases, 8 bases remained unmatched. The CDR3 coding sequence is TGTGCCAGCAGCCCCCGCACAGGGGACAATCAGCCCCAGCATTTT. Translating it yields CASSPRTGDNQPQHF.

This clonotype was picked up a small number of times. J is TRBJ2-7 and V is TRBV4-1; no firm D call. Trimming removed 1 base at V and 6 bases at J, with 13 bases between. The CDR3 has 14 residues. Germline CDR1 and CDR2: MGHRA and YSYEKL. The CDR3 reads CASSQVATFSEQYF. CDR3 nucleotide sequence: TGCGCCAGCAGCCAAGTTGCGACTTTCAGCGAGCAGTACTTC.

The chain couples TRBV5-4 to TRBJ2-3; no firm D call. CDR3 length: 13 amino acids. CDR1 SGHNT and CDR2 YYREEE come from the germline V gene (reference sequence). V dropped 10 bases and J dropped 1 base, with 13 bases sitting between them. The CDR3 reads CAQSGKGTDTQYF. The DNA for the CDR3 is TGTGCCCAGAGTGGTAAGGGCACAGATACGCAGTATTTT.

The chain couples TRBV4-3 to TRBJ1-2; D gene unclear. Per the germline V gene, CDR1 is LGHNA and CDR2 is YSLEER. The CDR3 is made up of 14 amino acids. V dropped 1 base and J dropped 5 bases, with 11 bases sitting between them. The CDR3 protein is CASSQGMFGYGYTF. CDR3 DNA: TGCGCCAGCAGCCAAGGGATGTTTGGGTATGGCTACACCTTC.

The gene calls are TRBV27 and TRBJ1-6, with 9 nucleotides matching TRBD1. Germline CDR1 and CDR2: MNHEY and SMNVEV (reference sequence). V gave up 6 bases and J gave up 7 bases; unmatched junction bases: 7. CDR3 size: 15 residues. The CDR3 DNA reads TGTGCCAGCAGCGAACGGGGGACAGGGAATTCACCCCTCCACTTT. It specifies CASSERGTGNSPLHF.